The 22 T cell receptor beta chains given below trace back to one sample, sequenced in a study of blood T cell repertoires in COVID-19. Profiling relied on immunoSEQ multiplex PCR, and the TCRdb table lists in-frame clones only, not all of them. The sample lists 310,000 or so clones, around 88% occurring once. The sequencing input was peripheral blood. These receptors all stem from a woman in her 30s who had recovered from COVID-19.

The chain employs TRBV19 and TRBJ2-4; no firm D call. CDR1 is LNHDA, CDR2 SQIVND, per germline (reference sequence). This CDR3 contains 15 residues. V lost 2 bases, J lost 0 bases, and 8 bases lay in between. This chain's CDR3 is CASSILVLAKNIQYF. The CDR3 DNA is TGTGCCAGTAGTATATTAGTACTAGCCAAAAACATTCAGTACTTC.

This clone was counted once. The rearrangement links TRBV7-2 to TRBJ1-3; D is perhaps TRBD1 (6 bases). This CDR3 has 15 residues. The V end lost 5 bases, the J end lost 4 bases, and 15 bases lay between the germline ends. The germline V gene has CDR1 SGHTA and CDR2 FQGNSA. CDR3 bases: TGTGCCAGCAGCGTCAGGGGACGGCGGGGAAACACCATATATTTT. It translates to CASSVRGRRGNTIYF.

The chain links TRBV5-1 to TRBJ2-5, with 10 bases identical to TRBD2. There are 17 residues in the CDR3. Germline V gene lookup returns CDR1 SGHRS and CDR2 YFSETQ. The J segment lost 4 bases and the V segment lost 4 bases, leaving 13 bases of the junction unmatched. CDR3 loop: CASSVPLSGGATETQYF. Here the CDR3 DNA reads TGCGCCAGCAGCGTACCTCTAAGCGGGGGGGCGACAGAGACCCAGTACTTC. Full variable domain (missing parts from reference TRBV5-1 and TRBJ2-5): KAGVTQTPRYLIKTRGQQVTLSCSPISGHRSVSWYQQTPGQGLQFLFEYFSETQRNKGNFPGRFSGRQFSNSRSEMNVSTLELGDSALYLCASSVPLSGGATETQYFGPGTRLLVL.

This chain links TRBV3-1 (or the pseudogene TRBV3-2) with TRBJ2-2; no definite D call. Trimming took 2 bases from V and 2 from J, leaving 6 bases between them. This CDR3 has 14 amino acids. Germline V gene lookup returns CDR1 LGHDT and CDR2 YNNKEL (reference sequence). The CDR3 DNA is TGTGCCAGCAGCCAAACTGCCAACACCGGGGAGCTGTTTTTT. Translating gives CASSQTANTGELFF.

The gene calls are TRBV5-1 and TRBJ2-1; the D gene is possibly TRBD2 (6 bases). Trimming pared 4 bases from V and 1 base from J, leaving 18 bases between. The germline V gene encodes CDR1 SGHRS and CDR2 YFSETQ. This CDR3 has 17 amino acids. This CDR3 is CASSLEYVGGSYNEQFF. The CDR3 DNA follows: TGCGCCAGCAGCCTGGAGTACGTCGGAGGGTCCTACAATGAGCAGTTCTTC.

This chain's CDR3 is CASSFSLQAYEQYF. The CDR3 DNA sequence: TGTGCCAGCAGCTTCAGCCTCCAGGCCTACGAGCAGTACTTC. This chain joins TRBV5-6 and TRBJ2-7; D remains ambiguous. The CDR3 length is 14 residues. The V and J ends lost 2 bases and 2 bases respectively, with 11 bases between them. CDR1 SGHDT and CDR2 YYEEEE come from the germline V gene.

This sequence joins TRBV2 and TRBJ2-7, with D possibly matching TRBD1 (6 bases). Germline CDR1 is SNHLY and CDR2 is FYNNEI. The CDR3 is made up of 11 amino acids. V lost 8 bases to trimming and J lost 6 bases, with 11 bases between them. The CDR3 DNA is TGTGCCAGCGCGACAGGACCCGAGCAGTACTTC. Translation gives CASATGPEQYF.

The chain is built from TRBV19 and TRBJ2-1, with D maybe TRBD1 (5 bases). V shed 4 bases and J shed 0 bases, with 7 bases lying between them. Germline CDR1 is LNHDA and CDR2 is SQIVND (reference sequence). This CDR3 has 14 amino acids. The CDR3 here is CASSTGFSYNEQFF. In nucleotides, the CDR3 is TGTGCCAGTAGTACAGGGTTCTCCTACAATGAGCAGTTCTTC. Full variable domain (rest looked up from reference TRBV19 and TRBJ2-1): DGGITQSPKYLFRKEGQNVTLSCEQNLNHDAMYWYRQDPGQGLRLIYYSQIVNDFQKGDIAEGYSVSREKKESFPLTVTSAQKNPTAFYLCASSTGFSYNEQFFGPGTRLTVL.

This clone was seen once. CDR3 in amino acids: CASSRQATNEKLFF. In DNA, the CDR3 is TGTGCCAGCAGTAGACAGGCAACTAATGAAAAACTGTTTTTT. The chain combines TRBV28 with TRBJ1-4, with a tentative D call TRBD1 (6 bases). Germline lookup yields CDR1 MDHEN and CDR2 SYDVKM. Trimming stripped 5 bases from V and 0 bases from J, with 7 bases between. The CDR3 runs to 14 residues.

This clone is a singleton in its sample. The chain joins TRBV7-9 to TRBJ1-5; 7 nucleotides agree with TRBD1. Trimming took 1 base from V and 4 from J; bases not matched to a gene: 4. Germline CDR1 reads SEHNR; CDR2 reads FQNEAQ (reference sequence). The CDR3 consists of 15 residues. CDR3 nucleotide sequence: TGTGCCAGCAGCTTAGTCGGGACAGTGAATCAGCCCCAGCATTTT. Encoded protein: CASSLVGTVNQPQHF.

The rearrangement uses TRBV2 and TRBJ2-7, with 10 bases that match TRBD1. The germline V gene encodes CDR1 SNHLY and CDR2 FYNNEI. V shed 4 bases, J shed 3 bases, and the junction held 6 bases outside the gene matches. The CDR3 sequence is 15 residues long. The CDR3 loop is CASSGGQGSYYEQYF. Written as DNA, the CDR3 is TGTGCCAGCAGTGGGGGACAGGGGTCTTACTACGAGCAGTACTTC.

CDR3 amino acids: CASSLRGREQGEVYEQYF. In DNA, the CDR3 is TGTGCCAGCAGCTTGAGGGGCCGTGAACAGGGGGAGGTCTACGAGCAGTACTTC. The chain has TRBV5-6 and TRBJ2-7; 8 bases are a match to TRBD1. Germline loops: CDR1 SGHDT, CDR2 YYEEEE. The CDR3 has 18 amino acids. V lost 1 base to trimming and J lost 3 bases; unmatched junction nucleotides: 15. Supplemented by reference TRBV5-6 and TRBJ2-7, the full variable domain reads DAGVTQSPTHLIKTRGQQVTLRCSPKSGHDTVSWYQQALGQGPQFIFQYYEEEERQRGNFPDRFSGHQFPNYSSELNVNALLLGDSALYLCASSLRGREQGEVYEQYFGPGTRLTVT.

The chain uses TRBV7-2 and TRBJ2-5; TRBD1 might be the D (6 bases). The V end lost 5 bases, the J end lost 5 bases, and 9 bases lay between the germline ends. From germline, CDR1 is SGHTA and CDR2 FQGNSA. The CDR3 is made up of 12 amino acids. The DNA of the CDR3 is TGTGCCAGCAGCCGCAGGGGTGAGACCCAGTACTTC. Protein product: CASSRRGETQYF.

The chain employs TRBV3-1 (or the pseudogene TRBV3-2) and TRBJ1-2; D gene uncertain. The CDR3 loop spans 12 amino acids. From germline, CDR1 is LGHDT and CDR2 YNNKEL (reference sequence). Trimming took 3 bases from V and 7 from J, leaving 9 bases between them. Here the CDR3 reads CASSHFSGGYTF. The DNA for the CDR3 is TGTGCCAGCAGCCACTTCTCAGGTGGCTACACCTTC.

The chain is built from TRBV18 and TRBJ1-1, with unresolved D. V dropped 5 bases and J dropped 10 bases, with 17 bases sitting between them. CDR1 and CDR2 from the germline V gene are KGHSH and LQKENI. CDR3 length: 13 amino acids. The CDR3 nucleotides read TGTGCCAGCTCAAATGGGCCGCACTTGGGAGCTTTCTTT. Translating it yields CASSNGPHLGAFF.

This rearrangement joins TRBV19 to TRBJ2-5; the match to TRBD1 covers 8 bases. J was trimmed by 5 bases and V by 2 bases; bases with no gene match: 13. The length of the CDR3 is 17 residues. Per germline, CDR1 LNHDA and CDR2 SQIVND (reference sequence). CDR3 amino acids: CASSIPRRTGYQETQYF. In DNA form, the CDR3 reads TGTGCCAGTAGTATACCCCGAAGGACAGGGTATCAGGAGACCCAGTACTTC. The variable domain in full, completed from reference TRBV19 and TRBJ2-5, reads DGGITQSPKYLFRKEGQNVTLSCEQNLNHDAMYWYRQDPGQGLRLIYYSQIVNDFQKGDIAEGYSVSREKKESFPLTVTSAQKNPTAFYLCASSIPRRTGYQETQYFGPGTRLLVL.

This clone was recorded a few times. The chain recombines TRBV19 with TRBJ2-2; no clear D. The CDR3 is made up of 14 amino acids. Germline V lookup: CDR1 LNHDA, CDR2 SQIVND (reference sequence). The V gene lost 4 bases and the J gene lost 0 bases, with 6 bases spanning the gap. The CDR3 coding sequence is TGTGCCAGTAGTAGTCCCACGAACACCGGGGAGCTGTTTTTT. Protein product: CASSSPTNTGELFF.

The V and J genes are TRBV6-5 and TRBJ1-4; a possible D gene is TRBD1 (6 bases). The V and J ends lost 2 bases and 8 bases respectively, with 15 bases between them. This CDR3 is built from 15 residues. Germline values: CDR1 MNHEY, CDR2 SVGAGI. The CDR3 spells CASSYQQGWGEKLFF. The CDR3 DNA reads TGTGCCAGCAGTTACCAACAGGGATGGGGCGAAAAACTGTTTTTT.

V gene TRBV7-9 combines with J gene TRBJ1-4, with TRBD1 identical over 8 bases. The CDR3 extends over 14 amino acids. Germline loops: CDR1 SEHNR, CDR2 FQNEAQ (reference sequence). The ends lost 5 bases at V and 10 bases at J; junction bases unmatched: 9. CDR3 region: CASSVDRVRGKLFF. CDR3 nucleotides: TGTGCCAGCAGCGTGGACAGGGTTAGGGGAAAACTGTTTTTT. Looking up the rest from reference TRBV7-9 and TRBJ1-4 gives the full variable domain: DTGVSQNPRHKITKRGQNVTFRCDPISEHNRLYWYRQTLGQGPEFLTYFQNEAQLEKSRLLSDRFSAERPKGSFSTLEIQRTEQGDSAMYLCASSVDRVRGKLFFGSGTQLSVL.

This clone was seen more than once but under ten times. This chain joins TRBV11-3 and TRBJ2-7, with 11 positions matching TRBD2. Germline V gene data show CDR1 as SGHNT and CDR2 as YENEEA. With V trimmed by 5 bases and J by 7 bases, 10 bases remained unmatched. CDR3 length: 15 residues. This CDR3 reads CASSPNSGGAQEQYF. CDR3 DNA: TGTGCCAGCAGCCCGAATAGCGGGGGGGCTCAAGAGCAGTACTTC.

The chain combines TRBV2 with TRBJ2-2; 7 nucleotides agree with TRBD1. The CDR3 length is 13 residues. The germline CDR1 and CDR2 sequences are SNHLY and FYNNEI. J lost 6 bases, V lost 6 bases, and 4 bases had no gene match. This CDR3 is CASRTGFSGELFF. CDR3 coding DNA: TGTGCCAGCAGGACAGGGTTTTCCGGGGAGCTGTTTTTT.

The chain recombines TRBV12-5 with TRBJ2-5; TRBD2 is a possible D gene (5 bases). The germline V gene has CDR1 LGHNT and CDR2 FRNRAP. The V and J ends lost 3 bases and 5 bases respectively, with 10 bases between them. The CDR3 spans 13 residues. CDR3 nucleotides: TGTGCTAGTGGTTTTAGAGGGATGGAGACCCAGTACTTC. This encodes CASGFRGMETQYF. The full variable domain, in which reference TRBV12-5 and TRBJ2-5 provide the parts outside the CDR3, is DARVTQTPRHKVTEMGQEVTMRCQPILGHNTVFWYRQTMMQGLELLAYFRNRAPLDDSGMPKDRFSAEMPDATLATLKIQPSEPRDSAVYFCASGFRGMETQYFGPGTRLLVL.